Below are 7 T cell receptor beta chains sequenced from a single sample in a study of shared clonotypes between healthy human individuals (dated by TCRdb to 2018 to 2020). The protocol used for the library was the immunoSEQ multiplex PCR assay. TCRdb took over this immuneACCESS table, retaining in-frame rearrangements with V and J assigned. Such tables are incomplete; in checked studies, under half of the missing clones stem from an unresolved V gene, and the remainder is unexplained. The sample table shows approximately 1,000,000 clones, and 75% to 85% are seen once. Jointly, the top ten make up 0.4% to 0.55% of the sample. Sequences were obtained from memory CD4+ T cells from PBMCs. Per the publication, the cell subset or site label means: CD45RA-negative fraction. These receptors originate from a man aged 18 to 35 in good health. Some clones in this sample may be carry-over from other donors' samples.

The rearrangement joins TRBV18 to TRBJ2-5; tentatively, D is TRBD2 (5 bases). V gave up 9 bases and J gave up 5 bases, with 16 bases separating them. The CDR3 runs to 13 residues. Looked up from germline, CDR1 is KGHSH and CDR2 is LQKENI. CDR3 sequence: CASEGLSAETQYF. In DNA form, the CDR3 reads TGTGCCAGTGAAGGACTCTCCGCCGAGACCCAGTACTTC.

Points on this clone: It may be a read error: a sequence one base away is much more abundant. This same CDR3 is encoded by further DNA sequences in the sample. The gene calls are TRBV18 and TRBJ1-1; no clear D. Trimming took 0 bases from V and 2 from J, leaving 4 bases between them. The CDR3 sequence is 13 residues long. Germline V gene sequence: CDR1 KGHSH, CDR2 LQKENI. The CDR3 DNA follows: TGTGCCAGCTCACCACCAGGCAACACTGAAGCTTTCTTT. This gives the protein CASSPPGNTEAFF.

The CDR3, as DNA: TGTGCCGGTAGACTTGTACTCGTGCACGAGCAGTACTTC. Translating it yields CAGRLVLVHEQYF. The chain couples TRBV14 to TRBJ2-7; D not certain. V lost 11 bases and J 5 bases, leaving 19 bases between the germline ends. CDR3 length: 13 amino acids. Germline V gene data show CDR1 as SGHDN and CDR2 as FVKESK.

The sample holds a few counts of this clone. CDR3 in DNA: TGTGCCAGCAGTTTATTGACAGTCTATGGCTACACCTTC. Translated, it gives CASSLLTVYGYTF. The V gene is TRBV28, the J gene TRBJ1-2; weak D call: TRBD1 (5 bases). The germline V and J ends were trimmed by 1 base and 4 bases, with 7 bases remaining between them. Germline CDR1 is MDHEN and CDR2 is SYDVKM. This CDR3 has 13 residues.

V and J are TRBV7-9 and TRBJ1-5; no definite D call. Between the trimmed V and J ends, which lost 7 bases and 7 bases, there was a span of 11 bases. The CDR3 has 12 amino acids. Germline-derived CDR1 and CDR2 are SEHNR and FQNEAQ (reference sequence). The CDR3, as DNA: TGTGCCAGCACCCAACCGGGACAGCCCCAGCATTTT. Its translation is CASTQPGQPQHF.

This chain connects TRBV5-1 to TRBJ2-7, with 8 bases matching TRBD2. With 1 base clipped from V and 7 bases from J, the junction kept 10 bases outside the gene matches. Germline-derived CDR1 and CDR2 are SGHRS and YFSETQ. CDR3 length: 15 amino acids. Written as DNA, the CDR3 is TGCGCCAGCAGCTTGATGGCGGGAGGCCTCCCGGAGCAGTACTTC. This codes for CASSLMAGGLPEQYF.

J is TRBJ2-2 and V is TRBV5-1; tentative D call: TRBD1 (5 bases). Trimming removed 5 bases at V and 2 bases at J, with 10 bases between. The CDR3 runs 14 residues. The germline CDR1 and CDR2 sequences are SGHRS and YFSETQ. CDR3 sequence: CASSFQGNTGELFF. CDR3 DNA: TGCGCCAGCAGTTTCCAGGGTAACACCGGGGAGCTGTTTTTT.